Listed below are T cell receptor beta chains from one sample, sequenced in a study of blood T cell repertoires in COVID-19. Repertoires were generated with immunoSEQ multiplex PCR, while TCRdb's copy carries only in-frame clones and drops some. The top ten hold 2% to 2.5% of the sample, which has roughly 410,000 clones, 70% to 90% seen once. The sample consisted of peripheral blood. Every receptor here comes from a woman aged 60-75 years with COVID-19, enrolled during active disease. Each CDR3 is given with its conserved first and last residue. Size is stated for part of the rows, as once, few or many counts, or as a class when the clone is expanded.

>NA|TRBV12-3/TRBV12-4|13
CASSRGQGYEQYF
>NA|TRBV9|15
CASSVRGQVNYGYTF
>NA|TRBV7-3|15
CASSLGGQLNTEAFF
>NA|TRBV7-2|15
CASSLAGGGADTQYF
>NA|TRBV28|13
CASRTTGGYGYTF
>once|TRBV4-1|15
CASSQGQAYTGELFF
>NA|TRBV10-3|14
CAISTGTSGLEQYF
>NA|TRBV7-9|13
CASSLSSSNEQYF
>NA|TRBV28|12
CASSFQGSGYTF
>NA|TRBV16|12
CASSRSGDTQYF
>NA|TRBV3-1/TRBV3-2|14
CASSLGGADEKLFF
>NA|TRBV5-1|13
CASSTGGATEAFF
>NA|TRBV6-5|15
CASKSGGGNTGELFF
>once|TRBV6-5|14
CASSYSTLGEKLFF
>NA|TRBV9|16
CASSVGLGGRAYEQYF
>once|TRBV9|17
CASSATSGGYRQETQYF
>NA|TRBV7-9|14
CASSLQGVIEKLFF
>NA|TRBV5-1|14
CASSGGPSTDTQYF
>NA|TRBV19|15
CATSQRQGESDTQYF
>NA|TRBV2|14
CASSESGLSEKLFF
>NA|TRBV14|14
CASSQDLVGPGQFF
>NA|TRBV6-2/TRBV6-3|16
CASSILPGTKDYGYTF
>NA|TRBV19|14
CASKDLRVNTEAFF
>NA|TRBV2|16
CASSIQGALGSTEAFF
>few|TRBV5-4|14
CASSLEGRGYGYTF
>NA|TRBV19|15
CASSIRSGSNSPLHF
>NA|TRBV29-1|13
CSVVRLAQDTQYF
>NA|TRBV5-4|15
CASSLDRRNTGELFF
>NA|TRBV28|19
CASSSRLAGGQVVYNEQFF
>once|TRBV27|16
CASSSMDRVYEYGYTF
>NA|TRBV9|13
CASSVDRLYGYTF
>once|TRBV27|13
CASRKDSNEKLFF
>NA|TRBV2|11
CASSDVEKLFF
>few|TRBV5-1|14
CASSLQGLGYGYTF